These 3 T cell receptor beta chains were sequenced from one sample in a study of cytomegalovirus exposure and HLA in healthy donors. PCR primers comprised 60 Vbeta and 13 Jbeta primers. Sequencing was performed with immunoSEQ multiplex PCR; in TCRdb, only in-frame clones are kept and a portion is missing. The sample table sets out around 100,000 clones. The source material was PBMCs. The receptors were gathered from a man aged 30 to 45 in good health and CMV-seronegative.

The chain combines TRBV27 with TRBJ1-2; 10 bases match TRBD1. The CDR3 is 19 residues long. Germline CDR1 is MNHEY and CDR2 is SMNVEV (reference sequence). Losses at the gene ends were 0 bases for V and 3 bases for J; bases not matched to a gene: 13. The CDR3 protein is CASSLSFRQGARGDYGYTF. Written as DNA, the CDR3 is TGTGCCAGCAGTTTATCCTTCCGACAGGGGGCAAGAGGGGACTATGGCTACACCTTC.

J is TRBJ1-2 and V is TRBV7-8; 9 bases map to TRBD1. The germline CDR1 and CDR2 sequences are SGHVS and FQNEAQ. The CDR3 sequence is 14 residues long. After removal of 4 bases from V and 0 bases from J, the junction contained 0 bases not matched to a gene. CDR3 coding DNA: TGTGCCAGCAGCTGGGACAGGGCTAACTATGGCTACACCTTC. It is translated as CASSWDRANYGYTF.

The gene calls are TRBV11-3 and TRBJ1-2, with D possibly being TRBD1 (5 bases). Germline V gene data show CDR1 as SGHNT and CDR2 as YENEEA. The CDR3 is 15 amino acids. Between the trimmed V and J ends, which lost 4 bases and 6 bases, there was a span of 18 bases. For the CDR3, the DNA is TGTGCCAGCAGCTCGGGACTGGGGGAAGCAAATGGCTACACCTTC. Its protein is CASSSGLGEANGYTF.